This TCR beta chain is from a study of beta chain features in type 1 diabetes. Study outcomes and limitations: A moderate, significant TCRB CDR3 shortening appeared in type 1 diabetes across four CD4+ subsets.

As concerns this clone: Its specificity is unknown.

The germline gives CDR1 SNHLY, CDR2 FYNNEI. The CDR3 has 10 amino acids. Trimming removed 6 bases from V and 5 bases from J, with 5 bases in between. The purity of all sorted populations exceeded 98%. Reverse transcribing all isolated RNA meant expressed TCRB transcripts were sequenced. The repertoire was sequenced with immunoSEQ multiplex PCR; TCRdb's copy has only in-frame clones and lacks some. This table has roughly 700,000 clones, around 15% appearing once. Sequences were obtained from naive CD4+ T cells from blood. J is TRBJ2-7 and V is TRBV2, with D possibly TRBD1 on 5 matching bases. The receptor was isolated from a man in his late teens or twenties with type 1 diabetes. In DNA form, the CDR3 reads TGTGCCAGCAGGACAGACGAGCAGTACTTC. It encodes CASRTDEQYF.